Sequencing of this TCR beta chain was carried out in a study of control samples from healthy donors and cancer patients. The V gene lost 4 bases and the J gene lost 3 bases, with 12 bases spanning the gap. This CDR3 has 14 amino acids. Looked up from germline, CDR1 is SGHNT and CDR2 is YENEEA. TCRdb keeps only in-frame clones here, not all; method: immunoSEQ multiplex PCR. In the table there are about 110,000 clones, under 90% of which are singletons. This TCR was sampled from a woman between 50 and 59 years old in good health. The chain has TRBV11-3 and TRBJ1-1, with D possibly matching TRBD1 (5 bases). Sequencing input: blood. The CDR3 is CASSSDGGDTEAFF. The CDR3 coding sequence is TGTGCCAGCAGCTCGGACGGGGGGGACACTGAAGCTTTCTTT.